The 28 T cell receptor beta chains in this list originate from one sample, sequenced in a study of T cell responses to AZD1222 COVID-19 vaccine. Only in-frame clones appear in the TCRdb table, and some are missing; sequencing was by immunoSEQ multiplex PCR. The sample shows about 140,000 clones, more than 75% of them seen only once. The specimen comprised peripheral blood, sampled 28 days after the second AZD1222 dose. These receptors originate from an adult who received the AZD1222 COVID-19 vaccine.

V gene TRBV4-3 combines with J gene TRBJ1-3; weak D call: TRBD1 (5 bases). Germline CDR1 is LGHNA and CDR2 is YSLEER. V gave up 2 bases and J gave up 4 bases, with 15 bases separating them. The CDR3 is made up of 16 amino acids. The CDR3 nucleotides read TGCGCCAGCAGCCAATCGAAAGCGGGACGGGGAAACACCATATATTTT. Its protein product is CASSQSKAGRGNTIYF.

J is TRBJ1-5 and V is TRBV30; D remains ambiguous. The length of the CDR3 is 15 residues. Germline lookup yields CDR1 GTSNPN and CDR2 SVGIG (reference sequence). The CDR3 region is CAPTNGPDRSGPQHF. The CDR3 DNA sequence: TGTGCACCTACTAACGGGCCCGACCGATCGGGGCCCCAGCATTTT.

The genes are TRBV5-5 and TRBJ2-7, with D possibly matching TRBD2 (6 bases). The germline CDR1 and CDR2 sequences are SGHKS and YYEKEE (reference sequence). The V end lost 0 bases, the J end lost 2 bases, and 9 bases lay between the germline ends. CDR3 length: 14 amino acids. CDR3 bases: TGTGCCAGCAGCTTGGATGGGAGGACCTACGAGCAGTACTTC. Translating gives CASSLDGRTYEQYF.

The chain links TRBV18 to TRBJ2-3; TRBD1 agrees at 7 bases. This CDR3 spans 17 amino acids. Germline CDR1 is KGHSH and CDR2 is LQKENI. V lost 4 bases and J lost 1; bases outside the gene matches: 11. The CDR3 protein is CASSLRGLGQRTDTQYF. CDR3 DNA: TGTGCCAGCTCACTACGGGGTTTGGGACAGCGCACAGATACGCAGTATTTT. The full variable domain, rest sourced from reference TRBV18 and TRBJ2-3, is NAGVMQNPRHLVRRRGQEARLRCSPMKGHSHVYWYRQLPEEGLKFMVYLQKENIIDESGMPKERFSAEFPKEGPSILRIQQVVRGDSAAYFCASSLRGLGQRTDTQYFGPGTRLTVL.

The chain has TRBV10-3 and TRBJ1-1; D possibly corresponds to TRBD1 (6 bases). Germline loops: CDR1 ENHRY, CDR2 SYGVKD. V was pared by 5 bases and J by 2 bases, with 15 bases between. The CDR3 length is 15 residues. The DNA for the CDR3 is TGTGCCATCAGTCCTCACGCGACAGGTAACACTGAAGCTTTCTTT. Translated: CAISPHATGNTEAFF.

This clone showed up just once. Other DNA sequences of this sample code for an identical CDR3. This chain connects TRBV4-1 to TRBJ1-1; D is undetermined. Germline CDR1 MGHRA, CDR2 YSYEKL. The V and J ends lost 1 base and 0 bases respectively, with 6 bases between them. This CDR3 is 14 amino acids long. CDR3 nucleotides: TGCGCCAGCAGCCAAGTAACAGTGAACACTGAAGCTTTCTTT. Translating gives CASSQVTVNTEAFF.

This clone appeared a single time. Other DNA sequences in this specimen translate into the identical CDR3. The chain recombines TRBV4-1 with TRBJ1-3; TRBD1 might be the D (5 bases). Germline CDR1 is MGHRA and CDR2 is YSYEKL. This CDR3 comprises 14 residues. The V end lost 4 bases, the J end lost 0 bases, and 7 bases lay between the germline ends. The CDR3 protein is CASSRGDSGNTIYF. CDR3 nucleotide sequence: TGCGCCAGCAGCCGGGGGGACTCTGGAAACACCATATATTTT.

The CDR3 DNA follows: TGTGCCAGCAGCTTATACGGATGGGGCACAGATACGCAGTATTTT. The encoded protein is CASSLYGWGTDTQYF. This chain joins TRBV7-9 and TRBJ2-3; no clear D. The CDR3 sequence is 15 residues long. Germline loops: CDR1 SEHNR, CDR2 FQNEAQ (reference sequence). The V gene lost 2 bases and the J gene lost 1 base, with 10 bases spanning the gap.

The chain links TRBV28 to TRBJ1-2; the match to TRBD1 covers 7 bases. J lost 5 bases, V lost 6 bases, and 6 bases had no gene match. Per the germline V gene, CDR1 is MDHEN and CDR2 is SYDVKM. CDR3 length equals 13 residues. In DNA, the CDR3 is TGTGCCAGCAGATCCGGGACAGCATATGGCTACACCTTC. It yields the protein CASRSGTAYGYTF.

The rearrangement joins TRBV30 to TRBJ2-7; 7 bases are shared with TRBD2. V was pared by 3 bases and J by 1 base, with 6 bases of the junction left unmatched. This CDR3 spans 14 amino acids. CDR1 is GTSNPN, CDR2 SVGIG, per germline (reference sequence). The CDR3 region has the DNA TGTGCCTGGAGACGGGCGGGAGTTTCCTACGAGCAGTACTTC. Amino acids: CAWRRAGVSYEQYF.

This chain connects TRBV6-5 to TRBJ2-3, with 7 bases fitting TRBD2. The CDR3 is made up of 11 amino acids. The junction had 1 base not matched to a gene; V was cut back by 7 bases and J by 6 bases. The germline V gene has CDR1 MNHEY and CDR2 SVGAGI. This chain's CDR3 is CASNGRDTQYF. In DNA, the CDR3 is TGTGCCAGCAACGGGAGGGATACGCAGTATTTT.

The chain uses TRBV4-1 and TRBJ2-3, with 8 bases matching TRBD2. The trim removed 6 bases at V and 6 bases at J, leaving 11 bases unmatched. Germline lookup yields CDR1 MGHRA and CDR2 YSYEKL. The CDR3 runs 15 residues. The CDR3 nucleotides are TGCGCCAGCAGTTGGCGGGGGGCCCCCGAGGATACGCAGTATTTT. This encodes CASSWRGAPEDTQYF.

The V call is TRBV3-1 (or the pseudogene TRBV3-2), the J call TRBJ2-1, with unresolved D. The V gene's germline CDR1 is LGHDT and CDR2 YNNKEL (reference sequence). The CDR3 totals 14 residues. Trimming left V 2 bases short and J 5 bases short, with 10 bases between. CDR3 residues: CASSQTGVDNEQFF. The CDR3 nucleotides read TGTGCCAGCAGCCAAACGGGCGTGGACAATGAGCAGTTCTTC.

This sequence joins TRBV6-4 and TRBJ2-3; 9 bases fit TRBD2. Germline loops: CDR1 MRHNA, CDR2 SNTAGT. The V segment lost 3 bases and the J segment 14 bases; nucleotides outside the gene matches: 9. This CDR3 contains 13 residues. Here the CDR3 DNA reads TGTGCCAGCAGTGATATTAATAGCGGGGGCCTGTATTTT. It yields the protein CASSDINSGGLYF.

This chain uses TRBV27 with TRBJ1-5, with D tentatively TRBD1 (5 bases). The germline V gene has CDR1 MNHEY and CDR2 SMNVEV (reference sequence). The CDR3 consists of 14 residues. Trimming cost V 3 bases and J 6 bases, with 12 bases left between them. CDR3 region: CASSLGQGGQPQHF. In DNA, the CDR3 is TGTGCCAGCAGTTTGGGGCAGGGCGGTCAGCCCCAGCATTTT.

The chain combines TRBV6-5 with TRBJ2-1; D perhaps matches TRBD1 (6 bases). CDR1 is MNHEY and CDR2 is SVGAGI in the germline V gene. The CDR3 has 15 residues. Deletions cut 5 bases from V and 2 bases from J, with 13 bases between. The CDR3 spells CASSPTGLTYNEQFF. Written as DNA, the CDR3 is TGTGCCAGCAGTCCGACAGGCCTTACCTACAATGAGCAGTTCTTC.

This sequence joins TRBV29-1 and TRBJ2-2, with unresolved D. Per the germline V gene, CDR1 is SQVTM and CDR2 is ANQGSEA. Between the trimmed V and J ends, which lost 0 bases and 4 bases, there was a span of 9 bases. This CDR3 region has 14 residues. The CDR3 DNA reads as TGCAGCGTTGAAGACGCAGGAACCACCGGGGAGCTGTTTTTT. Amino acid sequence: CSVEDAGTTGELFF.

The CDR3 protein is CASSHPGQDYPNYGYTF. In DNA form, the CDR3 reads TGCGCCAGCAGTCACCCCGGACAGGACTATCCTAACTATGGCTACACCTTC. The rearrangement joins TRBV23-1 to TRBJ1-2, with 7 bases aligning to TRBD1. TRBV23-1 is classed as an ORF, of uncertain function. Trimming took 3 bases from V and 0 from J; bases not matched to a gene: 10. This CDR3 has 17 amino acids.

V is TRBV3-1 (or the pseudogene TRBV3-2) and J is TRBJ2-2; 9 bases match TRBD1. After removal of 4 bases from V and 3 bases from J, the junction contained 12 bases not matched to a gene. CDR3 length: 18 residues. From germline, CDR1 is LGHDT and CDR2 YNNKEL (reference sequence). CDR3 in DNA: TGTGCCAGCAGCCCCCTCCCCCTCGACAGGGGGGACACCGGGGAGCTGTTTTTT. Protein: CASSPLPLDRGDTGELFF.

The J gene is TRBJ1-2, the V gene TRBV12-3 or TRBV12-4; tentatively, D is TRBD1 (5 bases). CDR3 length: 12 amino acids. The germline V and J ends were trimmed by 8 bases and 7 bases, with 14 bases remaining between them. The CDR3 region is CASLRGSSGYTF. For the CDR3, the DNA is TGTGCCAGCCTTAGGGGTTCCAGTGGCTACACCTTC.

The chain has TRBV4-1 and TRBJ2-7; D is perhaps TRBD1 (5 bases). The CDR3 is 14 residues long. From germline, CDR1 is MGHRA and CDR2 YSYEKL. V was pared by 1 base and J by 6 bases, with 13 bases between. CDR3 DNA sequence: TGCGCCAGCAGCCAAGTGCAGGAAGGGGTCGAGCAGTACTTC. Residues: CASSQVQEGVEQYF.

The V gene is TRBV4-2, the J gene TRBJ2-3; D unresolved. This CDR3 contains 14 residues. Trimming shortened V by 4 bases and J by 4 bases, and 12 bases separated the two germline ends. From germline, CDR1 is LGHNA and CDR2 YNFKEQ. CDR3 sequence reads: CASSPPGAPDTQYF. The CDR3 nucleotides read TGTGCCAGCAGCCCCCCGGGCGCACCAGATACGCAGTATTTT.

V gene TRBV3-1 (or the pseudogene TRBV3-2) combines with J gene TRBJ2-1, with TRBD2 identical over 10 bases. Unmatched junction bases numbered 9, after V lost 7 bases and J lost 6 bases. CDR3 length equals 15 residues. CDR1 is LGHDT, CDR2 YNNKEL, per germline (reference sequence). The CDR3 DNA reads TGTGCCAGCACCACGGCTAGCGGGAGAGGCAATGAGCAGTTCTTC. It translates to CASTTASGRGNEQFF.

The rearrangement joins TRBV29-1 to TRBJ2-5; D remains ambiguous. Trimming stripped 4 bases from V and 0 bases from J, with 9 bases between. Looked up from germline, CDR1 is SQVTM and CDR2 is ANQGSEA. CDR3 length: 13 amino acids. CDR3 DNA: TGCAGCGTTGGAGACACGTACCAAGAGACCCAGTACTTC. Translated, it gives CSVGDTYQETQYF. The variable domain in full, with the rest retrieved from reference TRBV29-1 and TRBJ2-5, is SAVISQKPSRDICQRGTSLTIQCQVDSQVTMMFWYRQQPGQSLTLIATANQGSEATYESGFVIDKFPISRPNLTFSTLTVSNMSPEDSSIYLCSVGDTYQETQYFGPGTRLLVL.

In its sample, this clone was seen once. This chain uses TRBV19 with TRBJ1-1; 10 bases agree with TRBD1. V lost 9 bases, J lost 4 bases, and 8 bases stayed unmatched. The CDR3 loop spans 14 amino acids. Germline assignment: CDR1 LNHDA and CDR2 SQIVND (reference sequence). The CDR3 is CASNRDRGRTEAFF. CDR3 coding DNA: TGTGCCAGCAACCGGGACAGGGGTCGCACTGAAGCTTTCTTT.

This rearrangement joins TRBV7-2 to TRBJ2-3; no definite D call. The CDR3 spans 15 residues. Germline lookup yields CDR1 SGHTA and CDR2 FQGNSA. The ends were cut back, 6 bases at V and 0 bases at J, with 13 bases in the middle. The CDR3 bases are TGTGCCAGCAGTCCCGACGGAGAGAGCACAGATACGCAGTATTTT. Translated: CASSPDGESTDTQYF.

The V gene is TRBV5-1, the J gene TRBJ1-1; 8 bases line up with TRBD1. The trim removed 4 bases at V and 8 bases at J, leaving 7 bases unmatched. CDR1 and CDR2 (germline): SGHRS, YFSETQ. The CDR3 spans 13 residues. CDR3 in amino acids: CASSLGQGSEAFF. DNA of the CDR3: TGCGCCAGCAGCCTCGGACAGGGTTCCGAAGCTTTCTTT.

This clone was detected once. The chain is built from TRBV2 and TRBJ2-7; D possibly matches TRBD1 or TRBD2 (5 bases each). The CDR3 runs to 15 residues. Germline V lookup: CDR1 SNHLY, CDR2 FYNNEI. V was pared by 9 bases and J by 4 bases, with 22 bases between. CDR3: CARRGGKGASYEQYF. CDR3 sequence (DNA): TGTGCCAGGAGGGGCGGTAAAGGGGCTTCATACGAGCAGTACTTC.